The 29 T cell receptor beta chains below come from one sample, sequenced in a study of shared clonotypes between healthy human individuals. Some clones are missing from TCRdb's copy, which holds only in-frame ones; the method was immunoSEQ multiplex PCR. The data show more than 400,000 clones, almost 97% seen once. Material: naive CD4+ T cells sorted from blood. Subset: CD45RA+ positively selected. These TCRs come from a woman in her twenties or thirties in good health.

The chain carries TRBV6-5 and TRBJ2-7; 8 bases are a match to TRBD2. Per the germline V gene, CDR1 is MNHEY and CDR2 is SVGAGI. The CDR3 is 15 residues long. The V segment lost 5 bases and the J segment 2 bases; nucleotides outside the gene matches: 8. Here the CDR3 DNA reads TGTGCCAGCAGTCGTACTAGCGGAGGTACCTACGAGCAGTACTTC. Translated: CASSRTSGGTYEQYF.

The rearrangement joins TRBV7-2 to TRBJ1-1; 7 bases line up with TRBD1. V shed 5 bases, J shed 6 bases, and the junction held 9 bases outside the gene matches. The CDR3 has 14 amino acids. CDR1 SGHTA and CDR2 FQGNSA come from the germline V gene. As DNA, the CDR3 is TGTGCCAGCAGCCCTGACAGGGTGGACCCTGAAGCTTTCTTT. This sequence encodes CASSPDRVDPEAFF.

CDR3 nucleotides: TGCGCCAGCAGCTTGGCTCGGGTTCGTTTCGCGGGAGGAGGGCAAGAGACCCAGTACTTC. This translates into CASSLARVRFAGGGQETQYF. V and J are TRBV5-1 and TRBJ2-5, with TRBD2 matching over 8 bases. V gave up 0 bases and J gave up 2 bases; unmatched junction bases: 18. The CDR3 contains 20 residues. Germline values: CDR1 SGHRS, CDR2 YFSETQ. The entire variable domain, with the rest obtained from reference TRBV5-1 and TRBJ2-5, is as follows: KAGVTQTPRYLIKTRGQQVTLSCSPISGHRSVSWYQQTPGQGLQFLFEYFSETQRNKGNFPGRFSGRQFSNSRSEMNVSTLELGDSALYLCASSLARVRFAGGGQETQYFGPGTRLLVL.

The chain joins TRBV6-5 to TRBJ2-1; the match to TRBD1 covers 10 bases. Germline trimming cut 5 bases from V and 7 bases from J; bases unmatched to any gene: 5. The CDR3 has 14 residues. From germline, CDR1 is MNHEY and CDR2 SVGAGI. CDR3 nucleotides: TGTGCCAGCAGTCCGACAGGGGGCCGGAATGAGCAGTTCTTC. Protein product: CASSPTGGRNEQFF.

The chain carries TRBV29-1 and TRBJ2-3; the match to TRBD2 covers 11 bases. The germline CDR1 and CDR2 sequences are SQVTM and ANQGSEA. The CDR3 consists of 13 residues. The ends lost 6 bases at V and 5 bases at J; junction bases unmatched: 4. The DNA of the CDR3 is TGCAGCGTGTTAGGACTAGCGGGAGATACGCAGTATTTT. Translated, it gives CSVLGLAGDTQYF.

This clone was detected only once. V gene TRBV19 combines with J gene TRBJ2-7, with D perhaps TRBD1 or TRBD2 (6 bases each). The CDR3 spans 16 residues. Trimming shortened V by 1 base and J by 5 bases, and 18 bases separated the two germline ends. Germline CDR1 LNHDA, CDR2 SQIVND (reference sequence). The CDR3, as DNA: TGTGCCAGTAGTATAGGTGGGGGGCGACGCCTGAACGAGCAGTACTTC. Amino acid sequence: CASSIGGGRRLNEQYF.

The chain couples TRBV13 to TRBJ1-1, with TRBD1 matching over 10 bases. V was pared by 5 bases and J by 11 bases, with 11 bases of the junction left unmatched. From germline, CDR1 is PRHDT and CDR2 FYEKMQ (reference sequence). The CDR3 covers 14 residues. CDR3 DNA: TGTGCCAGCAGCAACCGACAGGGGGCGGGGAGGGCTTTCTTT. It is translated as CASSNRQGAGRAFF.

The chain joins TRBV19 to TRBJ1-1, with D possibly TRBD1 on 5 matching bases. The CDR3 runs to 15 residues. Trimming pared 4 bases from V and 6 bases from J, leaving 18 bases between. The germline V gene has CDR1 LNHDA and CDR2 SQIVND (reference sequence). The CDR3 is CASSKVLREAPEAFF. The CDR3 region has the DNA TGTGCCAGTAGTAAGGTTCTCAGGGAGGCGCCTGAAGCTTTCTTT.

The CDR3 bases are TGTGCCAGCAGTGAAGGGCCTAGCACAGATACGCAGTATTTT. The encoded protein is CASSEGPSTDTQYF. The J gene is TRBJ2-3, the V gene TRBV9; no clear D. V dropped 5 bases and J dropped 0 bases, with 10 bases sitting between them. CDR1 is SGDLS, CDR2 YYNGEE, per germline. There are 14 residues in the CDR3.

The rearrangement uses TRBV6-6 and TRBJ2-7, with 13 bases matching TRBD2. The CDR3 covers 15 residues. V was pared by 5 bases and J by 7 bases, with 8 bases of the junction left unmatched. Germline CDR1 and CDR2: MNHNY and SVGAGI (reference sequence). The CDR3, as DNA: TGTGCCAGCAGTAAGAGGACTAGCGGGAGTCTTGAGCAGTACTTC. It yields the protein CASSKRTSGSLEQYF.

V and J are TRBV9 and TRBJ2-7; TRBD1 matches at 9 bases. The germline V gene encodes CDR1 SGDLS and CDR2 YYNGEE. The CDR3 totals 16 residues. The V segment lost 0 bases and the J segment 3 bases; nucleotides outside the gene matches: 7. The CDR3, as DNA: TGTGCCAGCAGCGTAGGGGTAGGACAGGGGAACTACGAGCAGTACTTC. This codes for CASSVGVGQGNYEQYF.

The chain couples TRBV6-6 to TRBJ2-2, with a weak D call TRBD2 (5 bases). From germline, CDR1 is MNHNY and CDR2 SVGAGI (reference sequence). The V end lost 2 bases, the J end lost 1 base, and 8 bases lay between the germline ends. This CDR3 spans 15 amino acids. DNA of the CDR3: TGTGCCAGCAGTTACGGACTCGGGAACACCGGGGAGCTGTTTTTT. Translated, it gives CASSYGLGNTGELFF.

V gene TRBV19 combines with J gene TRBJ2-1; D remains ambiguous. Trimming removed 4 bases at V and 0 bases at J, with 19 bases between. CDR3 length: 18 amino acids. The germline gives CDR1 LNHDA, CDR2 SQIVND (reference sequence). The CDR3: CASSTIPKTRSSYNEQFF. The CDR3 coding sequence is TGTGCCAGTAGTACAATACCGAAGACTCGTAGCTCCTACAATGAGCAGTTCTTC.

V is TRBV19 and J is TRBJ2-7; D call uncertain. CDR3 length: 15 amino acids. V was cut by 8 bases and J by 2 bases, with 19 bases left in between. CDR1 LNHDA and CDR2 SQIVND come from the germline V gene (reference sequence). The CDR3 loop reads CASSVDQEGPYEQYF. For the CDR3, the DNA is TGTGCCAGTTCCGTCGATCAGGAAGGTCCCTACGAGCAGTACTTC.

The rearrangement uses TRBV10-1 and TRBJ2-4, with D tentatively TRBD1 or TRBD2 (5 bases each). V gave up 0 bases and J gave up 6 bases, with 6 bases separating them. The CDR3 runs 13 residues. The germline V gene encodes CDR1 WNHNN and CDR2 SYGVQD (reference sequence). The CDR3 DNA follows: TGCGCCAGCAGTGAGTCTGGGGGAAACATTCAGTACTTC. It is translated as CASSESGGNIQYF.

V gene TRBV27 combines with J gene TRBJ2-1; unclear D gene. The germline V and J ends were trimmed by 2 bases and 4 bases, with 18 bases remaining between them. There are 17 residues in the CDR3. Germline CDR1 is MNHEY and CDR2 is SMNVEV (reference sequence). The DNA for the CDR3 is TGTGCCAGCAGTTTAAATCCACCCCACGGCCCGTACAATGAGCAGTTCTTC. This codes for CASSLNPPHGPYNEQFF.

This clone was seen just once. The gene calls are TRBV7-9 and TRBJ1-6, with 10 bases lining up with TRBD1. This CDR3 spans 15 amino acids. V dropped 1 base and J dropped 9; count of bases not matched to a gene: 3. Germline CDR1 SEHNR, CDR2 FQNEAQ (reference sequence). The CDR3: CASSLVGTGASPLHF. The CDR3 region has the DNA TGTGCCAGCAGCTTAGTCGGGACAGGGGCTTCACCCCTCCACTTT. Using reference TRBV7-9 and TRBJ1-6 for the parts outside the CDR3, the full variable domain is DTGVSQNPRHKITKRGQNVTFRCDPISEHNRLYWYRQTLGQGPEFLTYFQNEAQLEKSRLLSDRFSAERPKGSFSTLEIQRTEQGDSAMYLCASSLVGTGASPLHFGNGTRLTVT.

This clone is a singleton in its sample. The chain carries TRBV7-9 and TRBJ2-5; 10 bases map to TRBD2. The J call may be faulty, since TRBJ2-7 better matches the DNA end. Germline V lookup: CDR1 SEHNR, CDR2 FQNEAQ (reference sequence). This CDR3 has 15 amino acids. The CDR3, as DNA: TGTGCCAGCAGCCGCTTCGGGACTAGCGAAAACGAGCAGTACTTC. This encodes CASSRFGTSENEQYF.

About this clone itself: Other DNA variants within this sample encode the same CDR3. The gene calls are TRBV10-3 and TRBJ1-1; no clear D. The V gene lost 0 bases and the J gene lost 0 bases, with 8 bases spanning the gap. In germline, CDR1 is ENHRY, CDR2 SYGVKD. This CDR3 spans 15 amino acids. DNA of the CDR3: TGTGCCATCAGTGAGTCGGAGGTTATGAACACTGAAGCTTTCTTT. It yields the protein CAISESEVMNTEAFF.

This chain joins TRBV28 and TRBJ2-7; 9 bases align to TRBD1. The CDR3 extends over 12 amino acids. Trimming cost V 8 bases and J 3 bases; bases outside gene matches: 2. Germline V gives CDR1 MDHEN, CDR2 SYDVKM. This CDR3 reads CASGTGIYEQYF. CDR3 DNA sequence: TGTGCCAGCGGGACAGGGATCTACGAGCAGTACTTC. The full variable domain, rest sourced from reference TRBV28 and TRBJ2-7, is DVKVTQSSRYLVKRTGEKVFLECVQDMDHENMFWYRQDPGLGLRLIYFSYDVKMKEKGDIPEGYSVSREKKERFSLILESASTNQTSMYLCASGTGIYEQYFGPGTRLTVT.

A word on this clone: The identical CDR3 is also encoded by other nucleotide sequences in the sample. V and J are TRBV28 and TRBJ1-1; TRBD1 is a possible D gene (5 bases). This CDR3 has 14 residues. Trimming cost V 3 bases and J 0 bases, with 8 bases left between them. CDR1 MDHEN and CDR2 SYDVKM come from the germline V gene. The CDR3 DNA reads as TGTGCCAGCAGTTTGGGAGGGGTGAACACTGAAGCTTTCTTT. Its translation is CASSLGGVNTEAFF.

The rearrangement uses TRBV5-1 and TRBJ2-3, with 12 bases identical to TRBD2. The CDR3 covers 16 residues. The junction had 3 bases not matched to a gene; V was cut back by 2 bases and J by 2 bases. CDR1 and CDR2 (germline): SGHRS, YFSETQ. CDR3 bases: TGCGCCAGCAGCTTTGGGACTAGCGGGTACACAGATACGCAGTATTTT. This encodes CASSFGTSGYTDTQYF.

The CDR3 reads CASSLVLGSYEQYF. CDR3 sequence (DNA): TGTGCCAGCAGCTTAGTTCTAGGATCCTACGAGCAGTACTTC. The rearrangement joins TRBV7-2 to TRBJ2-7, with no clear D. Trimming took off 1 base at V and 1 base at J, with 8 bases between the two ends. Germline assignment: CDR1 SGHTA and CDR2 FQGNSA. The CDR3 totals 14 residues.

The chain recombines TRBV28 with TRBJ2-7; D unresolved. Germline CDR1 and CDR2: MDHEN and SYDVKM. This CDR3 region has 14 residues. Trimming stripped 2 bases from V and 1 base from J, with 9 bases between. CDR3 sequence (DNA): TGTGCCAGCAGTTTAAAGATAGTATCCTACGAGCAGTACTTC. Its protein is CASSLKIVSYEQYF. Full variable domain (missing parts from reference TRBV28 and TRBJ2-7): DVKVTQSSRYLVKRTGEKVFLECVQDMDHENMFWYRQDPGLGLRLIYFSYDVKMKEKGDIPEGYSVSREKKERFSLILESASTNQTSMYLCASSLKIVSYEQYFGPGTRLTVT.

The chain carries TRBV29-1 and TRBJ2-3; possibly TRBD2 for D (5 bases). The germline V and J ends were trimmed by 2 bases and 4 bases, with 7 bases remaining between them. CDR3 length: 12 residues. Germline V gives CDR1 SQVTM, CDR2 ANQGSEA. The CDR3: CSVEIGADTQYF. The CDR3 DNA follows: TGCAGCGTTGAAATCGGGGCAGATACGCAGTATTTT.

V gene TRBV27 combines with J gene TRBJ2-2; D not resolved. Per the germline V gene, CDR1 is MNHEY and CDR2 is SMNVEV (reference sequence). The length of the CDR3 is 14 residues. Trimming pared 6 bases from V and 4 bases from J, leaving 12 bases between. The CDR3 loop reads CASSPSRATGELFF. In nucleotides, the CDR3 is TGTGCCAGCAGCCCGTCCCGAGCCACCGGGGAGCTGTTTTTT.

The chain links TRBV9 to TRBJ2-7, with 10 bases fitting TRBD2. With V trimmed by 8 bases and J by 5 bases, 19 bases remained unmatched. The CDR3 extends over 17 amino acids. Germline values: CDR1 SGDLS, CDR2 YYNGEE. Written as DNA, the CDR3 is TGTGCCAGTCTCATCTCTGCTAGGGCTAGCGGGAGACACGAGCAGTACTTC. It yields the protein CASLISARASGRHEQYF.

The chain combines TRBV28 with TRBJ1-3; 8 bases line up with TRBD1. The CDR3 is 14 amino acids. Germline V gives CDR1 MDHEN, CDR2 SYDVKM. J gave up 6 bases and V 6 bases, and 7 bases lay outside the gene matches. This CDR3 is CASSNSGGVNTIYF. The DNA of the CDR3 is TGTGCCAGCAGCAACTCAGGGGGCGTAAACACCATATATTTT. Filled out from reference TRBV28 and TRBJ1-3, the complete variable domain reads DVKVTQSSRYLVKRTGEKVFLECVQDMDHENMFWYRQDPGLGLRLIYFSYDVKMKEKGDIPEGYSVSREKKERFSLILESASTNQTSMYLCASSNSGGVNTIYFGEGSWLTVV.

The chain carries TRBV20-1 and TRBJ2-5; perhaps D is TRBD1 or TRBD2 (5 bases each). V lost 6 bases to trimming and J lost 11 bases, with 16 bases between them. CDR3 length: 11 residues. Per the germline V gene, CDR1 is DFQATT and CDR2 is SNEGSKA (reference sequence). This chain's CDR3 is CSARKRGEQYF. DNA of the CDR3: TGCAGTGCCCGAAAGCGAGGGGAGCAGTACTTC.